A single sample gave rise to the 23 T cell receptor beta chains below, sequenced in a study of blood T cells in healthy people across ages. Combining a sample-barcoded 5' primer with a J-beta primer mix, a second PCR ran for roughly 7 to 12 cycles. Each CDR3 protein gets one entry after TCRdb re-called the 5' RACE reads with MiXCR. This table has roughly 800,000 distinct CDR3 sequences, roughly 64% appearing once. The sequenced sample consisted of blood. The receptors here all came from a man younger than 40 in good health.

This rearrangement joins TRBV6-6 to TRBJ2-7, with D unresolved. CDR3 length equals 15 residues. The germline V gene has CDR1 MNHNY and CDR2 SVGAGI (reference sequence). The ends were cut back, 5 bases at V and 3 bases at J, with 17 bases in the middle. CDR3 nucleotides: TGTGCCAGCAGTCCATCCACGATCTTGAGCTACGAGCAGTACTTC. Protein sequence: CASSPSTILSYEQYF.

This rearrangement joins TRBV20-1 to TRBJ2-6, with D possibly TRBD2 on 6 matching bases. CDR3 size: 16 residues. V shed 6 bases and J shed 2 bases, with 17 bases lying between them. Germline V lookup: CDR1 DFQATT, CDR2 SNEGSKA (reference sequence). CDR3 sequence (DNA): TGCAGTGCCGTGGAGGAGGGAAGGGCTGGGGCCAACGTCCTGACTTTC. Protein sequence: CSAVEEGRAGANVLTF.

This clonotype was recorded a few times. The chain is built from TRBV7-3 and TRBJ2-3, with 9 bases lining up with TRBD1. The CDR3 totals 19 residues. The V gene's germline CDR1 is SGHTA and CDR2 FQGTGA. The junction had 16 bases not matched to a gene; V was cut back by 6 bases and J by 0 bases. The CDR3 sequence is CASRPTGTGLLPSTDTQYF. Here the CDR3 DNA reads TGTGCCAGCAGACCAACCGGGACAGGGCTTCTGCCTAGCACAGATACGCAGTATTTT. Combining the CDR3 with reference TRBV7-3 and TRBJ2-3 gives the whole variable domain GAGVSQTPSNKVTEKGKYVELRCDPISGHTALYWYRQSLGQGPEFLIYFQGTGAADDSGLPNDRFFAVRPEGSVSTLKIQRTERGDSAVYLCASRPTGTGLLPSTDTQYFGPGTRLTVL.

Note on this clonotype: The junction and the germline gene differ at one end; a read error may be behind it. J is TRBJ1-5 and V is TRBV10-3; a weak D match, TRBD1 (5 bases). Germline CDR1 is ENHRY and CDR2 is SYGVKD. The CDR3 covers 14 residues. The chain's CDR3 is CAIGTGDSNQPRHF. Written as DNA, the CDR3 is TGTGCCATCGGCACAGGAGATAGCAATCAGCCCCGGCATTTT.

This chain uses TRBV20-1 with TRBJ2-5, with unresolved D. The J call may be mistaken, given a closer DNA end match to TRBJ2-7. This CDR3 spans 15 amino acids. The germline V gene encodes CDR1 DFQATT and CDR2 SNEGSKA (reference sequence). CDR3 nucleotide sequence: TGCAGTGCTAGAGATCCGGCAGCTAACCCCTACGAGCAGTACTTC. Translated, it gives CSARDPAANPYEQYF.

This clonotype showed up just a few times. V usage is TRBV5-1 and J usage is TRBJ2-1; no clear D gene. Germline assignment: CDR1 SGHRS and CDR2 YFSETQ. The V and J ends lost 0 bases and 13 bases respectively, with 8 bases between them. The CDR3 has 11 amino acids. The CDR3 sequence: CASSLDGVQFF. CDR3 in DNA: TGCGCCAGCAGCTTGGATGGGGTACAGTTCTTC.

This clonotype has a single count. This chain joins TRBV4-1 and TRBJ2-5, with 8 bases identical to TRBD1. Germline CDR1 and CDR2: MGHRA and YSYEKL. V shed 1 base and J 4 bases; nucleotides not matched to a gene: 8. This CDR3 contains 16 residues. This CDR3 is CASSQGGGQGGETQYF. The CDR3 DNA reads TGCGCCAGCAGCCAAGGTGGCGGACAGGGCGGAGAGACCCAGTACTTC.

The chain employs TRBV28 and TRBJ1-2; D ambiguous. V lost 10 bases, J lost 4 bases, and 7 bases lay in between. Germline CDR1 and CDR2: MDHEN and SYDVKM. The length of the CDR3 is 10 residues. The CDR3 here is CATDFYGYTF. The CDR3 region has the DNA TGTGCCACAGATTTCTATGGCTACACCTTC.

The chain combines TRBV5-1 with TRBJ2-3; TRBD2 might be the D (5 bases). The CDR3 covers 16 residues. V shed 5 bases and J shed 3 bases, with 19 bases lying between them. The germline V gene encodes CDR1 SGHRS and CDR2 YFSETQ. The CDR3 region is CASRPRTAAVTDTQYF. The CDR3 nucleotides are TGCGCCAGCAGACCTAGAACAGCGGCTGTGACAGATACGCAGTATTTT.

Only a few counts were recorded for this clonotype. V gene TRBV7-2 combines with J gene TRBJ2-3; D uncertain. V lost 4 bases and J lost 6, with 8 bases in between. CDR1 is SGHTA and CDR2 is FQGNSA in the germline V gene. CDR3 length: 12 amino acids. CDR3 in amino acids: CASSYLRDTQYF. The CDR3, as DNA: TGTGCCAGCAGCTACCTGAGGGATACGCAGTATTTT.

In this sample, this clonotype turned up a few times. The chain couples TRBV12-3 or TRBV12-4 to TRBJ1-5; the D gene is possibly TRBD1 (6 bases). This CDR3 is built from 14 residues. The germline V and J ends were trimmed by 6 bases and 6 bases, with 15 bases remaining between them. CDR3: CASSLTGYGQPQHF. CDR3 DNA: TGTGCCAGCAGCCTTACAGGGTACGGTCAGCCCCAGCATTTT.

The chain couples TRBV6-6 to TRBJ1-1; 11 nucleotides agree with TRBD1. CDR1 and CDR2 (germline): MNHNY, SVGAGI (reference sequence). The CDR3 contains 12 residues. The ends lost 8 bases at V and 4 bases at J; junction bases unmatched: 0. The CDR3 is CASGQGATEAFF. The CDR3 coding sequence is TGTGCCAGCGGACAGGGGGCCACTGAAGCTTTCTTT.

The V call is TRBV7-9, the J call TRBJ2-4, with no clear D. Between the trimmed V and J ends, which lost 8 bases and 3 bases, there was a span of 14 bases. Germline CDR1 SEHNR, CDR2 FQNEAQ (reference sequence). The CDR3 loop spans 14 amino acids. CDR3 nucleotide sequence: TGTGCCAGCGGTCAAGGAGTTGACAAAAACATTCAGTACTTC. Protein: CASGQGVDKNIQYF.

The CDR3 sequence: CAIGRQPQHF. CDR3 DNA: TGTGCCATCGGGCGGCAGCCCCAGCATTTT. The chain is built from TRBV10-3 and TRBJ1-5, with D unresolved. The germline gives CDR1 ENHRY, CDR2 SYGVKD. The CDR3 loop spans 10 amino acids. V was shortened by 8 bases and J by 7 bases, with 6 bases between the two germline ends.

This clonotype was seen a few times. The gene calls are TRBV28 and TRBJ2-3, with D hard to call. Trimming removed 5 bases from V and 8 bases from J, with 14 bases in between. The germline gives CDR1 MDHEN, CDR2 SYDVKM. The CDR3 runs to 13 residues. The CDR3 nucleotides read TGTGCCAGCAGTCACCCGGTGTACGGTACGCAGTATTTT. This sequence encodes CASSHPVYGTQYF.

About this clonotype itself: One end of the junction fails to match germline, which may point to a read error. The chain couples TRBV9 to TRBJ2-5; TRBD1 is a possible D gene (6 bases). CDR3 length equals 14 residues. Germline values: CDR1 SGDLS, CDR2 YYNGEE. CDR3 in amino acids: CAGSEPGVQETQYF. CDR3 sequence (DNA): TGTGCCGGCAGCGAACCAGGGGTGCAAGAGACCCAGTACTTC.

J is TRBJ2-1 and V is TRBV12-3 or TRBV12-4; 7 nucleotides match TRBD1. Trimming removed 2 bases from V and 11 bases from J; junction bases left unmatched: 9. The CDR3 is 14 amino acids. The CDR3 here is CASSLTPRGPKQFF. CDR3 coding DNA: TGTGCCAGCAGTTTAACCCCTAGGGGGCCAAAGCAGTTCTTC.

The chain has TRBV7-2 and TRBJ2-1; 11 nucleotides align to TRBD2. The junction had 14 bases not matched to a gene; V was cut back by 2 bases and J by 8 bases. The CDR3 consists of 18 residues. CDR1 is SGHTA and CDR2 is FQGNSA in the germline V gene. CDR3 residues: CASSLRAQIAGGEDEQFF. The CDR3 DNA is TGTGCCAGCAGCTTACGGGCTCAGATAGCGGGAGGGGAGGATGAGCAGTTCTTC.

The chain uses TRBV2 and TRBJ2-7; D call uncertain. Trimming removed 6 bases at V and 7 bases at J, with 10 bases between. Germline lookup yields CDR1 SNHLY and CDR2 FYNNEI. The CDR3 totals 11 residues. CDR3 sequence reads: CASSPIMEQYF. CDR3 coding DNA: TGTGCCAGCAGCCCGATTATGGAGCAGTACTTC.

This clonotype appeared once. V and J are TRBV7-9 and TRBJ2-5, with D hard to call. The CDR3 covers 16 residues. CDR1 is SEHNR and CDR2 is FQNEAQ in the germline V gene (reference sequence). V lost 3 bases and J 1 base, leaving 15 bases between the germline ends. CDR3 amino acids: CASSFSAARGQETQYF. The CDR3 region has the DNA TGTGCCAGCAGCTTTAGTGCGGCTAGAGGCCAAGAGACCCAGTACTTC.

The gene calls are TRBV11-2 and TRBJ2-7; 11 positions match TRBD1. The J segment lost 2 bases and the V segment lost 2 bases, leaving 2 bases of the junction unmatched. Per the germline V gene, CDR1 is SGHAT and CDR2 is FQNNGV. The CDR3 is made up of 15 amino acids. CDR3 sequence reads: CASSLRTGGPYEQYF. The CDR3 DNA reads TGTGCCAGCAGCTTACGGACAGGGGGCCCCTACGAGCAGTACTTC.

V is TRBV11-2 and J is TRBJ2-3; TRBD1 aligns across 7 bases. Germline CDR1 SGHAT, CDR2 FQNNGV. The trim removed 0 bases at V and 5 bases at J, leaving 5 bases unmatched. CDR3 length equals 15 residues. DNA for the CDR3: TGTGCCAGCAGCTTAGATCCGAGGGGGCTAGATACGCAGTATTTT. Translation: CASSLDPRGLDTQYF. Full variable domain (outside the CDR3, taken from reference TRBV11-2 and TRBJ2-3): EAGVAQSPRYKIIEKRQSVAFWCNPISGHATLYWYQQILGQGPKLLIQFQNNGVVDDSQLPKDRFSAERLKGVDSTLKIQPAKLEDSAVYLCASSLDPRGLDTQYFGPGTRLTVL.

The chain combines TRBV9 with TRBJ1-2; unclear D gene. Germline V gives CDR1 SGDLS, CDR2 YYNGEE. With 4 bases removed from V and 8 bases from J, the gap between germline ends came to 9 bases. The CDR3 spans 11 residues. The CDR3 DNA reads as TGTGCCAGCAGCACACCACGAGGCTACACCTTC. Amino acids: CASSTPRGYTF.